This TCR beta chain was profiled in a study of T-cell memory formation after mild COVID-19. 5'RACE with constant-segment primers yielded barcoded, UMI-tagged TCR alpha and TCR beta cDNA libraries. TCRdb re-called the 5' RACE reads through MiXCR, storing one row per CDR3 protein. The sample lists around 340,000 distinct CDR3 sequences, about 15% seen once, with under 25% in the top ten. V was pared by 0 bases and J by 2 bases, with 10 bases of the junction left unmatched. Germline values: CDR1 SGDLS, CDR2 YYNGEE. CDR3 length equals 18 residues. The clonotype comes from a man aged 18 to 35 who had mild COVID-19 (a few samples of this study predate the infection). Cell type and time point are not known. V gene TRBV9 combines with J gene TRBJ2-1, with 8 bases fitting TRBD2. Sequencing used PBMCs or a T cell subset sorted from them (not recorded which). The DNA of the CDR3 is TGTGCCAGCAGCGTAGACGGAAGAGCGGGGGATACCTACAATGAGCAGTTCTTC. It encodes CASSVDGRAGDTYNEQFF.